Below are 9 T cell receptor beta chains sequenced from a single sample in a study of CD8+ T cells in alopecia areata. After isolation, RNA underwent reverse transcription to generate cDNA as the sequencing template. Profiled with immunoSEQ multiplex PCR; TCRdb holds only in-frame clones, not every one. The repertoire holds fewer than 150,000 clones, with roughly two thirds as singletons. The specimen sequenced was CD4+ T cells sorted from blood. The receptor source for this set is a human donor in good health.

The CDR3 region has the DNA TGTGCCAGCAGCTTCGGTAGGTCCGCCTACGAGCAGTACTTC. Its protein product is CASSFGRSAYEQYF. The chain recombines TRBV11-2 with TRBJ2-7; no clear D gene. Germline-derived CDR1 and CDR2 are SGHAT and FQNNGV. Trimming left V 3 bases short and J 2 bases short, with 11 bases between. The CDR3 is 14 amino acids.

The CDR3 nucleotides are TGTGCCACCAGCAGAGATCTTGGAGGGGCTAAGAATCAGCCCCAGCATTTT. It yields the protein CATSRDLGGAKNQPQHF. The chain combines TRBV15 with TRBJ1-5, with TRBD1 as a possible D gene (5 bases). Per germline, CDR1 LNHNV and CDR2 YYDKDF (reference sequence). The CDR3 has 17 residues. Trimming shortened V by 0 bases and J by 4 bases, and 16 bases separated the two germline ends.

This chain joins TRBV29-1 and TRBJ2-5; 10 nucleotides match TRBD1. The CDR3 loop spans 12 amino acids. Germline lookup yields CDR1 SQVTM and CDR2 ANQGSEA. V trimming: 6 bases; J trimming: 3 bases; junction bases outside the gene matches: 1. The CDR3 protein is CSVGQGEETQYF. In DNA, the CDR3 is TGCAGCGTAGGACAGGGGGAAGAGACCCAGTACTTC. Full variable domain (remainder filled in from reference TRBV29-1 and TRBJ2-5): SAVISQKPSRDICQRGTSLTIQCQVDSQVTMMFWYRQQPGQSLTLIATANQGSEATYESGFVIDKFPISRPNLTFSTLTVSNMSPEDSSIYLCSVGQGEETQYFGPGTRLLVL.

This sequence joins TRBV4-1 and TRBJ1-5; 7 bases map to TRBD1. Germline-derived CDR1 and CDR2 are MGHRA and YSYEKL. The CDR3 totals 15 residues. V dropped 3 bases and J dropped 6; count of bases not matched to a gene: 8. The CDR3 DNA follows: TGCGCCAGCAGCCAGATAACAGGGGTGGTTCAGCCCCAGCATTTT. It is translated as CASSQITGVVQPQHF.

Written as DNA, the CDR3 is TGTGCCAGCAGTCCCTACTCGTTTGGAGGCTACACCTTC. It yields the protein CASSPYSFGGYTF. This chain joins TRBV27 and TRBJ1-2; D remains ambiguous. V lost 5 bases and J 8 bases, leaving 15 bases between the germline ends. The CDR3 has 13 residues. Germline V gene lookup returns CDR1 MNHEY and CDR2 SMNVEV (reference sequence).

V and J are TRBV6-5 and TRBJ2-5; 10 positions agree with TRBD2. CDR3 length: 16 amino acids. Germline assignment: CDR1 MNHEY and CDR2 SVGAGI. After removal of 0 bases from V and 0 bases from J, the junction contained 1 base not matched to a gene. The CDR3: CASSYSGLADQETQYF. In nucleotides, the CDR3 is TGTGCCAGCAGTTACTCAGGACTAGCGGACCAAGAGACCCAGTACTTC.

The chain carries TRBV4-1 and TRBJ2-1; the D gene could be TRBD1 or TRBD2 (5 bases each). Germline CDR1 reads MGHRA; CDR2 reads YSYEKL. V lost 0 bases and J lost 0, with 9 bases in between. The CDR3 is made up of 16 amino acids. The CDR3 spells CASSQDRGGSYNEQFF. Written as DNA, the CDR3 is TGCGCCAGCAGCCAAGATCGGGGCGGCTCCTACAATGAGCAGTTCTTC.

This clone was seen a few times. The chain carries TRBV6-1 and TRBJ2-5, with D unclear. V lost 7 bases and J 5 bases, leaving 11 bases between the germline ends. The CDR3 loop spans 12 amino acids. Germline V gene lookup returns CDR1 MNHNS and CDR2 SASEGT. CDR3 in amino acids: CASTPRTETQYF. CDR3 in DNA: TGTGCCAGCACCCCGAGGACGGAGACCCAGTACTTC.

CDR3 coding DNA: TGCGCCAGCAGCCCTCCCGGGGGGCACTCCTACAATGAGCAGTTCTTC. Its translation: CASSPPGGHSYNEQFF. The chain recombines TRBV4-1 with TRBJ2-1; a weak D match, TRBD2 (7 bases). The CDR3 extends over 16 amino acids. The germline V and J ends were trimmed by 4 bases and 0 bases, with 13 bases remaining between them. Germline CDR1 is MGHRA and CDR2 is YSYEKL.